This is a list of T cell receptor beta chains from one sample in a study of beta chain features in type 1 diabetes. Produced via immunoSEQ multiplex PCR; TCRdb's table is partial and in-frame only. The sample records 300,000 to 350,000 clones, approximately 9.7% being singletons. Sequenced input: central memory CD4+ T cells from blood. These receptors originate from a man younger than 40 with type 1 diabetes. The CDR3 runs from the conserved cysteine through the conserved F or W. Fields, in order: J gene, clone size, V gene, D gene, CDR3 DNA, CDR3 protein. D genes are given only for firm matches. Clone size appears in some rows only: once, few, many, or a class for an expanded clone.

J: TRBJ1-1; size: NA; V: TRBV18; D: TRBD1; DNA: TGTGCCAGCTCACTAGGACAGGGAAACACTGAAGCTTTCTTT; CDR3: CASSLGQGNTEAFF
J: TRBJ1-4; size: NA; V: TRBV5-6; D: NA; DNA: TGCGCAAGTATGAGTCTGGGAGTTAGAGCAACTAATGAAAAACTGTTTTTT; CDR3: CASMSLGVRATNEKLFF
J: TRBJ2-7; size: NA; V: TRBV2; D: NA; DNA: TGTGCCAGCATTAGGCCCCCATCCTACGAGCAGTACTTC; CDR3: CASIRPPSYEQYF
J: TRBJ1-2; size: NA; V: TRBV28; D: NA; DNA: TGTGCCAGCGGGGCAGATAGACAGATCTATGGCTACACCTTC; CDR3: CASGADRQIYGYTF
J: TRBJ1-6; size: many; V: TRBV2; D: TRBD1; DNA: TGTGCCAGCACAAAAGGGGGACAGGGTAATTCACCCCTCCACTTT; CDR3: CASTKGGQGNSPLHF
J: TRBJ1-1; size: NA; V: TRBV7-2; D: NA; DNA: TGTGCCAGCAGCTACGGACGATCTTCCGCTGAAGCTTTCTTT; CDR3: CASSYGRSSAEAFF
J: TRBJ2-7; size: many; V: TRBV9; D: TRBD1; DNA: TGTGCCAGCAGCCTTCAGGGGGACAGTCTCGAGCAGTACTTC; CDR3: CASSLQGDSLEQYF
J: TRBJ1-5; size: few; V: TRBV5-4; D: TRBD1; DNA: TGTGCCAGCAGCTCATGGGAACAGCGACAGGGCGGGCAGCCCCAGCATTTT; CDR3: CASSSWEQRQGGQPQHF
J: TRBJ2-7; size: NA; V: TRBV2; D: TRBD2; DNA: TGTGCCAGCAGCATTGGACTAGCGGGGCCCTACGAGCAGTACTTC; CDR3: CASSIGLAGPYEQYF
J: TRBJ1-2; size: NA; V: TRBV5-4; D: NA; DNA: TGTGCCAGCAGCTTTGTAGGGGGAGGCTATGGCTACACCTTC; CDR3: CASSFVGGGYGYTF
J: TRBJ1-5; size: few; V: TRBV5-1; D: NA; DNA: TGCGCCAGCCTGCCAGGGGGCAATCAGCCCCAGCATTTT; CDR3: CASLPGGNQPQHF
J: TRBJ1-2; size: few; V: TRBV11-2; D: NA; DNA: TGTGCCAGCAGCTGGGACGGGAACTATGGCTACACCTTC; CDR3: CASSWDGNYGYTF
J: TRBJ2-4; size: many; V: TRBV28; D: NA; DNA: TGTGCCAGCAGTACTGAGGGCATTCAGTACTTC; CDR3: CASSTEGIQYF
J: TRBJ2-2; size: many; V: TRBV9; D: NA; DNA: TGTGCCAGCAGCGTAGGCGTGGGCACCGGGGAGCTGTTTTTT; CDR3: CASSVGVGTGELFF
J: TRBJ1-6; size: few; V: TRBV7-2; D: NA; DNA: TGTGCCAGCAGCCCGAAGGGGGTGATACGATCACCCCTCCACTTT; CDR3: CASSPKGVIRSPLHF
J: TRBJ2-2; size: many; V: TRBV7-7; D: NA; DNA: TGTGCTAGCAGCTTAGGCCCCTCCACCGGGGAGCTGTTTTTT; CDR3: CASSLGPSTGELFF
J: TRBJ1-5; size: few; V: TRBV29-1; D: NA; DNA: TGCAGCGTGGCCCTAGGGGTTCGCAATCAGCCCCAGCATTTT; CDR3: CSVALGVRNQPQHF
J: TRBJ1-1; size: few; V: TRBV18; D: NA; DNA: TGTGCCAGCTCACCACCGGTCAGGGACACTGAAGCTTTCTTT; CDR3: CASSPPVRDTEAFF
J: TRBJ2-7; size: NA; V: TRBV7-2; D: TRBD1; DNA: TGTGCCAGCAGCTTAGAAGGGGGCCCTACCTACGAGCAGTACTTC; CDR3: CASSLEGGPTYEQYF
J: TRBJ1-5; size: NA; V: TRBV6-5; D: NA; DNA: TGTGCCAGCACCTCAAGTCGGGGCCAGCCCCAGCATTTT; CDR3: CASTSSRGQPQHF
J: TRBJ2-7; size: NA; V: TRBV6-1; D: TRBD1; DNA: TGTGCCAGCAGTGTACCGGGACAGGGATACGAGCAGTACTTC; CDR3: CASSVPGQGYEQYF
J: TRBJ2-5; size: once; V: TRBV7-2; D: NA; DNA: TGTGCCAGCAGCTCTACCCCCGGGGACCAGTACTTC; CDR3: CASSSTPGDQYF
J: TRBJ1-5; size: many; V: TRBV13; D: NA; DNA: TGTGCCAGCAGCTTACGGCAGATTAGCAATCAGCCCCAGCATTTT; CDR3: CASSLRQISNQPQHF
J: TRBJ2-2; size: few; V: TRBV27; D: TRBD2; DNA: TGTGCCAGCAGTTTTGCGGGGGAACCCGGGGAGCTGTTTTTT; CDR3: CASSFAGEPGELFF
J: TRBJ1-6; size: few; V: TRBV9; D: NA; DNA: TGTGCCAGCAGCGTAGCCACAGGGACCAGCTCACCCCTCCACTTT; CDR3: CASSVATGTSSPLHF
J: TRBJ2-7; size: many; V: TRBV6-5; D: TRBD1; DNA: TGTGCCAGCAGTTGGGACAGGGGGAGGGAGCAGTACTTC; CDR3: CASSWDRGREQYF
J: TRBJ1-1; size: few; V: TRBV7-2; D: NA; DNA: TGTGCCAGCAGCTTATTTGGGGCCACTGAAGCTTTCTTT; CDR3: CASSLFGATEAFF
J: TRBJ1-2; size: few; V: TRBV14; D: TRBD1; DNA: TGTGCCAGCAGCCGGGGCAGGACAGGGTGGACCAACTATGGCTACACCTTC; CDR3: CASSRGRTGWTNYGYTF
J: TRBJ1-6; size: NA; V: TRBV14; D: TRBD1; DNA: TGTGCCAGCTTGACAGGGCAGACAAATTCACCCCTCCACTTT; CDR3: CASLTGQTNSPLHF
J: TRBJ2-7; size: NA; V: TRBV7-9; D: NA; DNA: TGTGCCAGCAGCACGTATGGGGGCGAGCAGTACTTC; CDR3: CASSTYGGEQYF
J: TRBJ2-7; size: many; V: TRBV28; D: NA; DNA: TGTGCCAGCAGGTCCCGGAGCCACTCCTACGAGCAGTACTTC; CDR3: CASRSRSHSYEQYF
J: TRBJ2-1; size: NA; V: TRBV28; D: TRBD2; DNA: TGTGCCAGCAGTTCAATCGTAGCGGGGGGTTACAATGAGCAGTTCTTC; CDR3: CASSSIVAGGYNEQFF
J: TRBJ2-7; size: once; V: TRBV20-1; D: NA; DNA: TGCAGTGCGGCAGGGGTAGAGGAGCAGTACTTC; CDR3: CSAAGVEEQYF
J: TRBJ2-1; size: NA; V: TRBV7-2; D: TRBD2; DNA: TGTGCCAGCAGCGTCCTAGCGGGGGGGCAGTTCTTC; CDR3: CASSVLAGGQFF
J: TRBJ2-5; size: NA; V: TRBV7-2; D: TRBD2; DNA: TGTGCCAGCAGCGCCGGGGGACTAGCGGACGGGAAGACCCAGTACTTC; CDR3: CASSAGGLADGKTQYF
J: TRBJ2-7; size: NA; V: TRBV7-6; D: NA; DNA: TGTGCCAGCAGCCTTAACAGGGACGAGCAGTACTTC; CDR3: CASSLNRDEQYF
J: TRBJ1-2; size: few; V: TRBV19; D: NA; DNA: TGTGCCAGTAGTATAGCTGGGCCAGGGCACTATGGCTACACCTTC; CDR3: CASSIAGPGHYGYTF
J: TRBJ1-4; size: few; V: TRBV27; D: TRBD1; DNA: TGTGCCAGCAGGTCGGGAGGGGGCCTGGAAAAACTGTTTTTT; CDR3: CASRSGGGLEKLFF
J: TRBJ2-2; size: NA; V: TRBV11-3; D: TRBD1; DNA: TGTGCCAGCAGCCCAGCGACAGGGCGTACCGGGGAGCTGTTTTTT; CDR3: CASSPATGRTGELFF
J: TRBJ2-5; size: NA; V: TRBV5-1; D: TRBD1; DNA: TGCGCCAGCAGCTCGGGACAGGGGTTTGAAGAGACCCAGTACTTC; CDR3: CASSSGQGFEETQYF
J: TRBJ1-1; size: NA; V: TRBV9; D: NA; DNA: TGTGCCAGCACCTTCCTGGAAGGGGCGAACACTGAAGCTTTCTTT; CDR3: CASTFLEGANTEAFF
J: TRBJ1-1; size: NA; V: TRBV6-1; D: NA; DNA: TGTGCCAGCAGTGAAGAGGTTCTCCAGCAAGCTTTCTTT; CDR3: CASSEEVLQQAFF
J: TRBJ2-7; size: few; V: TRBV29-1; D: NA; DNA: TGCAGCGTTGAAGATAGGTACAACTCCTACGAGCAGTACTTC; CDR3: CSVEDRYNSYEQYF
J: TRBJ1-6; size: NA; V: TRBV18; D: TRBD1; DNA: TGTGCCAGCTCACCAGCCGGGACAGGTCATAATTCACCCCTCCACTTT; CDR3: CASSPAGTGHNSPLHF
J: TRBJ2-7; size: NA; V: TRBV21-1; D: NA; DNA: TGTGCCAGCAGCAAAGCGCGGGGACAGGGTTGGTACGAGCAGTACTTC; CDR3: CASSKARGQGWYEQYF
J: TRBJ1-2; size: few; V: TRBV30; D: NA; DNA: TGTGCCTGGTACGACAGGACCAGGGGTGGCTACACCTTC; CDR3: CAWYDRTRGGYTF
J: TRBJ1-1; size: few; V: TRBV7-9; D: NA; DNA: TGTGCCAGCAGCTTACTCCACGAGAACACTGAAGCTTTCTTT; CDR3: CASSLLHENTEAFF
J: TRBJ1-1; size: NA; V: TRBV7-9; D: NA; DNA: TGTGCCAGCAGCTCGGGTTCAGGGTTAGACACTGAAGCTTTCTTT; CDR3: CASSSGSGLDTEAFF
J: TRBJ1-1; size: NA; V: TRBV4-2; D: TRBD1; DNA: TGTGCCAGCAGCCCCTCCCAGGGACAGGGATTCACTGAAGCTTTCTTT; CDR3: CASSPSQGQGFTEAFF
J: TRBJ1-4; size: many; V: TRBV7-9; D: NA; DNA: TGTGCCAGCAGCTTAGTTTTGACAGACACCGAAAAACTGTTTTTT; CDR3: CASSLVLTDTEKLFF
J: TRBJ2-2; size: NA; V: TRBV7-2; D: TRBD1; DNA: TGTGCCAGCAGCTCACAGGGGACCGGGGAGCTGTTTTTT; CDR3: CASSSQGTGELFF
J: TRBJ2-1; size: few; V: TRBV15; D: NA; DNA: TGTGCCACCAGCAGAGAAATGGGTAGTGAGCAGTTCTTC; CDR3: CATSREMGSEQFF
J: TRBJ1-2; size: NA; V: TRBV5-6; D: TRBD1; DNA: TGTGCCAGCAGCAAGGGACAGCCCAACTATGGCTACACCTTC; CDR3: CASSKGQPNYGYTF